These 20 T cell receptor beta chains originate from one sample sequenced in a study of cytomegalovirus exposure and HLA in healthy donors. In the PCR, 60 Vbeta and 13 Jbeta primers were used. Method: immunoSEQ multiplex PCR; TCRdb's copy keeps in-frame clones and lacks some. Of 85,000 to 100,000 clones in the sample, over 80% were seen once. Input material: PBMCs. The receptor set was obtained from a female donor in good health and CMV-seropositive.

This sequence joins TRBV18 and TRBJ2-6, with D perhaps matching TRBD1 (6 bases). This CDR3 comprises 16 residues. Germline V gene lookup returns CDR1 KGHSH and CDR2 LQKENI. V gave up 1 base and J gave up 3 bases, with 10 bases separating them. CDR3 amino acids: CASSPLGGSGANVLTF. CDR3 in DNA: TGTGCCAGCTCACCACTAGGGGGAAGTGGGGCCAACGTCCTGACTTTC.

The chain links TRBV9 to TRBJ2-7; 11 bases match TRBD2. Germline CDR1 is SGDLS and CDR2 is YYNGEE. The CDR3 runs to 14 residues. Trimming removed 4 bases from V and 3 bases from J; junction bases left unmatched: 3. The CDR3: CASSTGTSGYEQYF. In nucleotides, the CDR3 is TGTGCCAGCAGCACAGGGACTAGCGGCTACGAGCAGTACTTC.

The chain combines TRBV28 with TRBJ2-7, with 12 bases matching TRBD2. J gave up 5 bases and V 9 bases, and 5 bases lay outside the gene matches. CDR3 length: 13 residues. CDR1 and CDR2 from the germline V gene are MDHEN and SYDVKM. The CDR3 nucleotides are TGTGCCAGTGAGCTAGCGGGAGGGAACGAGCAGTACTTC. It codes for CASELAGGNEQYF.

With respect to this clone: Sequence at one end of the junction differs from germline and may be a read error. The chain couples TRBV5-6 to TRBJ2-7, with 8 bases lining up with TRBD2. Germline CDR1 and CDR2: SGHDT and YYEEEE. The CDR3 extends over 12 amino acids. CDR3 protein: CASSPTGGAQNF. The CDR3 DNA reads TGTGCCAGCAGCCCGACGGGGGGGGCGCAGAACTTC.

V usage is TRBV11-2 and J usage is TRBJ1-1; unclear D gene. CDR1 and CDR2 from the germline V gene are SGHAT and FQNNGV. The CDR3 contains 12 residues. V was shortened by 5 bases and J by 4 bases, with 8 bases between the two germline ends. In nucleotides, the CDR3 is TGTGCCAGCAGCGGCGGGTCCACTGAAGCTTTCTTT. This codes for CASSGGSTEAFF.

V is TRBV5-1 and J is TRBJ2-7, with D perhaps matching TRBD2 (5 bases). In germline, CDR1 is SGHRS, CDR2 YFSETQ. This CDR3 has 15 amino acids. Between the trimmed V and J ends, which lost 0 bases and 0 bases, there was a span of 10 bases. This CDR3 reads CASSLVTRYSYEQYF. The CDR3 bases are TGCGCCAGCAGCTTGGTTACTAGATACTCCTACGAGCAGTACTTC.

The chain is built from TRBV30 and TRBJ1-5, with TRBD1 as a possible D gene (6 bases). The CDR3 length is 19 residues. CDR1 GTSNPN and CDR2 SVGIG come from the germline V gene (reference sequence). Trimming shortened V by 2 bases and J by 0 bases, and 23 bases separated the two germline ends. The CDR3 here is CAWSPRDTRSIYSNQPQHF. DNA of the CDR3: TGTGCCTGGAGTCCCCGGGACACCCGATCGATTTATAGCAATCAGCCCCAGCATTTT.

This chain joins TRBV15 and TRBJ1-2, with TRBD1 identical over 9 bases. Trimming cost V 2 bases and J 0 bases; bases outside gene matches: 4. Looked up from germline, CDR1 is LNHNV and CDR2 is YYDKDF (reference sequence). The CDR3 has 16 amino acids. The CDR3, as DNA: TGTGCCACCAGCAGACCCGGGACAGGGCCTAACTATGGCTACACCTTC. This translates into CATSRPGTGPNYGYTF. The full variable domain, completed using reference TRBV15 and TRBJ1-2, is DAMVIQNPRYQVTQFGKPVTLSCSQTLNHNVMYWYQQKSSQAPKLLFHYYDKDFNNEADTPDNFQSRRPNTSFCFLDIRSPGLGDTAMYLCATSRPGTGPNYGYTFGSGTRLTVV.

V is TRBV28 and J is TRBJ1-4; TRBD1 agrees at 7 bases. CDR3 length equals 13 residues. Germline CDR1 and CDR2: MDHEN and SYDVKM. Unmatched junction bases numbered 8, after V lost 5 bases and J lost 11 bases. The CDR3 region is CASSPHRGRKLFF. In DNA form, the CDR3 reads TGTGCCAGCAGTCCGCACAGGGGAAGGAAACTGTTTTTT.

This chain joins TRBV30 and TRBJ1-1; TRBD1 might be the D (5 bases). This CDR3 contains 13 residues. Trimming took 1 base from V and 7 from J, leaving 13 bases between them. Germline V gene lookup returns CDR1 GTSNPN and CDR2 SVGIG (reference sequence). The CDR3 loop reads CAWSGRGILEAFF. For the CDR3, the DNA is TGTGCCTGGAGTGGACGGGGGATTCTTGAAGCTTTCTTT.

This clone has a single count. The chain links TRBV10-1 to TRBJ2-1; maybe TRBD1 (6 bases). CDR1 is WNHNN, CDR2 SYGVQD, per germline (reference sequence). Deletions cut 0 bases from V and 6 bases from J, with 9 bases between. This CDR3 comprises 14 residues. CDR3 nucleotide sequence: TGCGCCAGCAGTGAGTCCTTGACAGGCAATGAGCAGTTCTTC. This encodes CASSESLTGNEQFF.

Here the CDR3 DNA reads TGTGCCACCAGCTCATGGACTAGCGGGATGGACGAGCAGTACTTC. Protein product: CATSSWTSGMDEQYF. V usage is TRBV15 and J usage is TRBJ2-7; TRBD2 aligns across 12 bases. Trimming cost V 5 bases and J 5 bases; bases outside gene matches: 7. The V gene's germline CDR1 is LNHNV and CDR2 YYDKDF (reference sequence). This CDR3 region has 15 residues.

The DNA of the CDR3 is TGTGCCAGCAGCCCCAGCGGGACCTACGAGCAGTACTTC. Amino acids: CASSPSGTYEQYF. V and J are TRBV7-6 and TRBJ2-7; 7 bases match TRBD2. J was trimmed by 2 bases and V by 5 bases; bases with no gene match: 3. This CDR3 region has 13 residues. Germline assignment: CDR1 SGHVS and CDR2 FNYEAQ.

This chain joins TRBV25-1 and TRBJ2-1, with 9 bases aligning to TRBD1. Trimming removed 4 bases from V and 4 bases from J; junction bases left unmatched: 5. This CDR3 spans 15 amino acids. CDR1 is MGHDK and CDR2 is SYGVNS in the germline V gene. CDR3 DNA: TGTGCCAGCAGTGCACAGGGGGCGAAGTACAATGAGCAGTTCTTC. This gives the protein CASSAQGAKYNEQFF.

The chain employs TRBV5-4 and TRBJ2-5, with TRBD1 identical over 10 bases. Germline V gene sequence: CDR1 SGHNT, CDR2 YYREEE (reference sequence). The CDR3 totals 13 residues. V lost 10 bases to trimming and J lost 3 bases; unmatched junction nucleotides: 6. For the CDR3, the DNA is TGTGCCTCCAAGGGGACAGGGGAAGAGACCCAGTACTTC. Translation gives CASKGTGEETQYF.

The rearrangement links TRBV27 to TRBJ1-1; D uncertain. Per the germline V gene, CDR1 is MNHEY and CDR2 is SMNVEV (reference sequence). This CDR3 is built from 16 residues. V dropped 3 bases and J dropped 2 bases, with 16 bases sitting between them. CDR3 bases: TGTGCCAGCAGTTTGGTGACGACTACGACTAACACTGAAGCTTTCTTT. This translates into CASSLVTTTTNTEAFF.

Only one count was recorded for this clone. The chain is built from TRBV2 and TRBJ1-2; D is uncertain. From germline, CDR1 is SNHLY and CDR2 FYNNEI. This CDR3 is built from 14 residues. V gave up 3 bases and J gave up 4 bases, with 12 bases separating them. CDR3 in amino acids: CASSDSRGGYGYTF. DNA of the CDR3: TGTGCCAGCAGTGATTCTCGAGGAGGCTATGGCTACACCTTC.

V is TRBV4-2 and J is TRBJ2-7; D perhaps matches TRBD2 (6 bases). V lost 1 base and J 2 bases, leaving 18 bases between the germline ends. The CDR3 covers 17 residues. Germline V gene sequence: CDR1 LGHNA, CDR2 YNFKEQ. CDR3 coding DNA: TGTGCCAGCAGCCAAGGACGGCTTGGCGGGGTGGCCTACGAGCAGTACTTC. Protein: CASSQGRLGGVAYEQYF.

The CDR3 here is CASSQAPVTGELFF. The CDR3 DNA follows: TGTGCCAGCAGCCAAGCACCAGTCACCGGGGAGCTGTTTTTT. The V and J genes are TRBV4-2 and TRBJ2-2; no firm D call. V was shortened by 1 base and J by 4 bases, with 7 bases between the two germline ends. This CDR3 region has 14 residues. Germline CDR1 reads LGHNA; CDR2 reads YNFKEQ.

The genes are TRBV6-5 and TRBJ2-7; TRBD2 matches 10 bases. This CDR3 has 15 residues. Germline loops: CDR1 MNHEY, CDR2 SVGAGI. Losses at the gene ends were 2 bases for V and 3 bases for J; bases not matched to a gene: 4. As DNA, the CDR3 is TGTGCCAGCAGTTACGGTGTAGCGGGAGGCTACGAGCAGTACTTC. As protein: CASSYGVAGGYEQYF.